This TCR beta chain was profiled in a study of control samples from healthy donors and cancer patients. This CDR3 has 16 amino acids. TCRdb's table, derived via immunoSEQ multiplex PCR, lists solely in-frame clones and lacks some. The sample lists about 85,000 clones, less than 95% seen once, with about 4% in the top ten. The source of this sequence is a woman aged 18-29 years in good health. Sequenced: blood. The genes are TRBV21-1 and TRBJ2-7; the D call in the table, TRBD1, was not verified against the DNA. TRBV21-1 is listed as a pseudogene. The CDR3 sequence is CASSAQTGTGHYEQYF. The DNA of the CDR3 is TGTGCCAGCAGCGCTCAAACCGGGACAGGACACTACGAGCAGTACTTC.